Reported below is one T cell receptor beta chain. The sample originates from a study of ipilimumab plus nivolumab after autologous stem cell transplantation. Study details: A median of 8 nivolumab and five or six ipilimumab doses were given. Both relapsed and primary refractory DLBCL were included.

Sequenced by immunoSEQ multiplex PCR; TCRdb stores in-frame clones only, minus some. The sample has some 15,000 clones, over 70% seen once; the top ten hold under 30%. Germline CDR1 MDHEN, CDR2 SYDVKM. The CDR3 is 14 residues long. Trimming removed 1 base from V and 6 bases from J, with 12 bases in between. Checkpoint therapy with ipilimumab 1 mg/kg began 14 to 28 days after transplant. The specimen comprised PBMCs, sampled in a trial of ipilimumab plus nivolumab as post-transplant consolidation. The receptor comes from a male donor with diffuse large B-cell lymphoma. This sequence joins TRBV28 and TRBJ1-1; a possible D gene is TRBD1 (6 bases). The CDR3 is CASSLYREVPEAFF. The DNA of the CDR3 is TGTGCCAGCAGTTTATACAGGGAGGTCCCTGAAGCTTTCTTT.